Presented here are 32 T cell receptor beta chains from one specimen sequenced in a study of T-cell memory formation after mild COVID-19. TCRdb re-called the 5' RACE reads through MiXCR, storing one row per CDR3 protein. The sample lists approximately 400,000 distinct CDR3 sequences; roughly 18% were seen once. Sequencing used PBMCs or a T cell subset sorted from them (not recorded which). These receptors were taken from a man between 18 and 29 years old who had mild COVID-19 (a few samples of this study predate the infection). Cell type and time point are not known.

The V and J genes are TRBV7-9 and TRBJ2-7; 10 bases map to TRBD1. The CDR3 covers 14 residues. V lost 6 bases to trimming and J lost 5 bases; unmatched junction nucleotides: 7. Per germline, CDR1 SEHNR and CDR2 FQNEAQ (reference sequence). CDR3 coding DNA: TGTGCCAGCAGTCGCCGGGACAGGGGCGACGAGCAGTACGTC. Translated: CASSRRDRGDEQYV.

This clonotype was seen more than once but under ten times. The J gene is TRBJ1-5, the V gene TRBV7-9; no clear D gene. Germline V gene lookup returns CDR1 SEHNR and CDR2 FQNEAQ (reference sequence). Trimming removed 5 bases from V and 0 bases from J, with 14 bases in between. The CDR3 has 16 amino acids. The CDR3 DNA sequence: TGTGCCAGCAGCCAATCGGACGGATATAGCAATCAGCCCCAGCATTTT. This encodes CASSQSDGYSNQPQHF.

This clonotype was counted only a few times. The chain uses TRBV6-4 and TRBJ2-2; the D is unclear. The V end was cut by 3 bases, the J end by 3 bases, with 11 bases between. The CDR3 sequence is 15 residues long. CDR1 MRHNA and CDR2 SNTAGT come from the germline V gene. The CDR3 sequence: CASSEDTRYTGELFF. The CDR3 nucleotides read TGTGCCAGCAGTGAGGATACCCGTTACACCGGGGAGCTGTTTTTT.

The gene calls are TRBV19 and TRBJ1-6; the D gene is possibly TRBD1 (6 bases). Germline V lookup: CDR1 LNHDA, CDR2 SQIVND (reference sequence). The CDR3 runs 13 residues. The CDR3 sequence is CATGDRYNSPLHF. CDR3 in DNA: TGTGCTACGGGAGACAGGTATAATTCACCCCTCCACTTT.

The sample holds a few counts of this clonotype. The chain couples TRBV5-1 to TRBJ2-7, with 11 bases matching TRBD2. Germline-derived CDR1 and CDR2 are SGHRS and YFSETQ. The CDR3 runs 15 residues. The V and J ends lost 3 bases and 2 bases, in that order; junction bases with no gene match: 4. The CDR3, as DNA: TGCGCCAGCAGCTCGGGGACTAGCGGAGCCTACGAGCAGTACTTC. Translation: CASSSGTSGAYEQYF.

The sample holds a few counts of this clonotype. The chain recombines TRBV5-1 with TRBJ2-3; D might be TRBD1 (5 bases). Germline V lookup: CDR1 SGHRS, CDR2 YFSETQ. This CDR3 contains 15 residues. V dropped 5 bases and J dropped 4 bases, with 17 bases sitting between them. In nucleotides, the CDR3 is TGCGCCAGCAGTTCGATGACAGCCTTCGCAGATACGCAGTATTTT. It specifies CASSSMTAFADTQYF.

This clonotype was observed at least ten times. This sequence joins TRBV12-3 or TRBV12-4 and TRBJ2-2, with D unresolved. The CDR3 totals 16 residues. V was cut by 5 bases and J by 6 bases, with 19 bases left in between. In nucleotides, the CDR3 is TGTGCCAGCAGTCGCCCAGCCTCGTTGGCCGCCGGGGAGCTGTTTTTT. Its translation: CASSRPASLAAGELFF.

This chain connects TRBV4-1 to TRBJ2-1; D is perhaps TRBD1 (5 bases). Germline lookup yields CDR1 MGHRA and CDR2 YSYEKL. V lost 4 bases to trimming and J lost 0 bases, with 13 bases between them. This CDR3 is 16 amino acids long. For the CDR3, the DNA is TGCGCCAGCAGCCGTCCGACAGTGAGCTCCTACAATGAGCAGTTCTTC. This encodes CASSRPTVSSYNEQFF.

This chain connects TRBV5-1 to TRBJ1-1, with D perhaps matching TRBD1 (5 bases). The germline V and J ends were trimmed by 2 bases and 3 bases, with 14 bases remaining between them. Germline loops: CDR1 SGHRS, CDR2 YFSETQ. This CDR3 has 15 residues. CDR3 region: CASSLTGTYDTEAFF. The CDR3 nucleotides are TGCGCCAGCAGCTTAACCGGGACCTATGACACTGAAGCTTTCTTT. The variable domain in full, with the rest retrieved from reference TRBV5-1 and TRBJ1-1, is KAGVTQTPRYLIKTRGQQVTLSCSPISGHRSVSWYQQTPGQGLQFLFEYFSETQRNKGNFPGRFSGRQFSNSRSEMNVSTLELGDSALYLCASSLTGTYDTEAFFGQGTRLTVV.

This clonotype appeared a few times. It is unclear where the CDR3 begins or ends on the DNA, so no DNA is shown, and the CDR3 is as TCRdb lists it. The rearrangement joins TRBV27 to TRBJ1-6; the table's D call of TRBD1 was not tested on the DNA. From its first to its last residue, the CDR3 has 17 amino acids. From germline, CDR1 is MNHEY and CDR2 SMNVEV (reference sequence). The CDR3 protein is CASSSSGQLPWNSPLHF.

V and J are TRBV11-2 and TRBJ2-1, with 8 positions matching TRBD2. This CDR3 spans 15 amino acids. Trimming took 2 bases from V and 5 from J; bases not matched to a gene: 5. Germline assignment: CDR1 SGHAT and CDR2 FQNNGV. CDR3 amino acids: CASSLRRGANNEQFF. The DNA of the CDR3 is TGTGCCAGCAGCTTAAGGCGGGGGGCAAACAATGAGCAGTTCTTC.

CDR3 in amino acids: CASSLRPGTGTGELFF. CDR3 nucleotide sequence: TGTGCCAGCAGCTTACGTCCCGGGACAGGGACCGGGGAGCTGTTTTTT. The chain recombines TRBV7-2 with TRBJ2-2; 9 nucleotides agree with TRBD1. The germline V gene encodes CDR1 SGHTA and CDR2 FQGNSA. V trimming: 2 bases; J trimming: 5 bases; junction bases outside the gene matches: 6. The CDR3 length is 16 residues.

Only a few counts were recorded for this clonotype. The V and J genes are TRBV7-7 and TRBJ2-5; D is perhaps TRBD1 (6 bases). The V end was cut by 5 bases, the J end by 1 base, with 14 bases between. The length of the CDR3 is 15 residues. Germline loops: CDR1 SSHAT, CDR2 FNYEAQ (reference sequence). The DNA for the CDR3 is TGTGCCAGCAGCCTCCGGACAGCCCCCCAAGAGACCCAGTACTTC. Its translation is CASSLRTAPQETQYF.

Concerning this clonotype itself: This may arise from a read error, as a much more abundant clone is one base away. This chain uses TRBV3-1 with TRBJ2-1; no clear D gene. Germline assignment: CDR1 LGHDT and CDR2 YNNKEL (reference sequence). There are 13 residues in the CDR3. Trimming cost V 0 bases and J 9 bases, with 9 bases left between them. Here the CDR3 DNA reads TGTGCCAGCAGCCAAGAGACACGGACTGAGCAGTTCTTC. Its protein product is CASSQETRTEQFF.

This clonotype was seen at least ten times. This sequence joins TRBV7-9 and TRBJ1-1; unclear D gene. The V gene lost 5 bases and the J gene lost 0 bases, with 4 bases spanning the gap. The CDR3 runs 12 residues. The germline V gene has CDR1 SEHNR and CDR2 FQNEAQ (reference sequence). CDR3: CASSRLNTEAFF. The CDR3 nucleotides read TGTGCCAGCAGCAGACTGAACACTGAAGCTTTCTTT.

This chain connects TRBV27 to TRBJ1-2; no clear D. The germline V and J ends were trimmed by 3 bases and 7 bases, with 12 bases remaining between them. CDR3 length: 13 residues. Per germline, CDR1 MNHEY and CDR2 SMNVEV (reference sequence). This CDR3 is CASSFLEGGGYTF. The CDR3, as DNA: TGTGCCAGCAGTTTTTTGGAGGGTGGTGGCTACACCTTC.

The CDR3 DNA is TGCGCCAGCAGCGGATATAGTCCCACAGATACGCAGTATTTT. This gives the protein CASSGYSPTDTQYF. The genes are TRBV5-1 and TRBJ2-3; D gene unclear. The CDR3 sequence is 14 residues long. V lost 4 bases and J 2 bases, leaving 11 bases between the germline ends. Per the germline V gene, CDR1 is SGHRS and CDR2 is YFSETQ.

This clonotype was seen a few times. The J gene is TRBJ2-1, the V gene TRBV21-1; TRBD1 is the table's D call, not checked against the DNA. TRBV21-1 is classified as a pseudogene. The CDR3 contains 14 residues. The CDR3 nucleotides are TGTGCCAGCAGCAGGATACCAGGGGGCAATGAGCAGTTCTTC. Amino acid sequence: CASSRIPGGNEQFF.

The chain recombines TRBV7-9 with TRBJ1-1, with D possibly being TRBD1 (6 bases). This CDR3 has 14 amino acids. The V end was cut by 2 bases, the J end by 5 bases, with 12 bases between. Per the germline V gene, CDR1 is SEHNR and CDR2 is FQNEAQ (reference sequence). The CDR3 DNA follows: TGTGCCAGCAGCTTACAGGGGAGGAGAACTGAAGCTTTCTTT. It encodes CASSLQGRRTEAFF.

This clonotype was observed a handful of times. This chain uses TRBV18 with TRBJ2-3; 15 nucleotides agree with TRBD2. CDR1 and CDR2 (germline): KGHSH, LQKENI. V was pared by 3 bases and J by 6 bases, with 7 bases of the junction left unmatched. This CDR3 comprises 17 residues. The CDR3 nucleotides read TGTGCCAGCTCACCCCGGACTAGCGGGGGGGCCTTCGATACGCAGTATTTT. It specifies CASSPRTSGGAFDTQYF.

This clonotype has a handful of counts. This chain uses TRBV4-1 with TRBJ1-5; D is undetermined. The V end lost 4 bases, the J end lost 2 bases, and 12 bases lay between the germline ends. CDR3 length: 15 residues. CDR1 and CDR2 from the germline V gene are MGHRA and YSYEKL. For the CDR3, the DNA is TGCGCCAGCAGCCCGTTTATGAAGGGCAATCAGCCCCAGCATTTT. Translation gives CASSPFMKGNQPQHF.

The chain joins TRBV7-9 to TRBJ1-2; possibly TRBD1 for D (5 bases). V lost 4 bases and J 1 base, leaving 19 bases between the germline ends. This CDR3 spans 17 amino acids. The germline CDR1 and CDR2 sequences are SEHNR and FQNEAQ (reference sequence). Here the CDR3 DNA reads TGTGCCAGCAGCTGGGGCGAGGTTCTGCGATATAACTATGGCTACACCTTC. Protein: CASSWGEVLRYNYGYTF. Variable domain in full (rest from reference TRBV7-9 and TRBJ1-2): DTGVSQNPRHKITKRGQNVTFRCDPISEHNRLYWYRQTLGQGPEFLTYFQNEAQLEKSRLLSDRFSAERPKGSFSTLEIQRTEQGDSAMYLCASSWGEVLRYNYGYTFGSGTRLTVV.

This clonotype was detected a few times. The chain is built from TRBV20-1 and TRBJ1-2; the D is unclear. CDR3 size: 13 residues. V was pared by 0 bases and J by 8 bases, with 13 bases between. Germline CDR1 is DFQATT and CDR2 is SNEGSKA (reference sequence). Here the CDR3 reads CSARDPYRKGYTF. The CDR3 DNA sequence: TGCAGTGCTAGAGATCCCTATCGCAAAGGCTACACCTTC.

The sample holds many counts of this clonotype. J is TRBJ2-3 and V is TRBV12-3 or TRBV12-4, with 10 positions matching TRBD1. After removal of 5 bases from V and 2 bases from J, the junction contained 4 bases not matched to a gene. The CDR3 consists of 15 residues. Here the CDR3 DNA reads TGTGCCAGCAGTCAGGGACAGGGGAACACAGATACGCAGTATTTT. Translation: CASSQGQGNTDTQYF.

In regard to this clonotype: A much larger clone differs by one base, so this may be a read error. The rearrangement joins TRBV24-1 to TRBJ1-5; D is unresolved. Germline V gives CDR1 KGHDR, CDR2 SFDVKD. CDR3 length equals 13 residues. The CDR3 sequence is CATSDFADQPPHF. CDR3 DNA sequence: TGTGCCACCAGTGATTTTGCGGATCAGCCCCCGCATTTT.

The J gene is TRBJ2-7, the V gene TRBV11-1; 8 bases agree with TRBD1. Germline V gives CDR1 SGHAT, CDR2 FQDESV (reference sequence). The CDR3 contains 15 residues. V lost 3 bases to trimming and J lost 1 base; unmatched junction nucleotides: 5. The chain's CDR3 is CASSFRQGISYEQYV. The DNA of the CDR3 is TGTGCCAGCAGCTTCCGACAGGGGATATCCTACGAGCAGTACGTC.

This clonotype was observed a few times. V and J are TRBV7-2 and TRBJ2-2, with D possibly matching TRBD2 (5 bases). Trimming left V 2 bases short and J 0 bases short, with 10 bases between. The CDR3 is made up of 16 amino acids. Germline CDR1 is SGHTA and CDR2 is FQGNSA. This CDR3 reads CASSLNGVANTGELFF. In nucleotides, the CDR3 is TGTGCCAGCAGCTTAAACGGGGTCGCGAACACCGGGGAGCTGTTTTTT.

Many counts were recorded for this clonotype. CDR3 amino acids: CASSLEGSTDTQYF. The CDR3 DNA reads TGTGCCAGCAGCTTAGAGGGCAGCACAGATACGCAGTATTTT. The V call is TRBV7-9, the J call TRBJ2-3; D ambiguous. The CDR3 has 14 amino acids. CDR1 is SEHNR and CDR2 is FQNEAQ in the germline V gene (reference sequence). The germline V and J ends were trimmed by 1 base and 0 bases, with 5 bases remaining between them.

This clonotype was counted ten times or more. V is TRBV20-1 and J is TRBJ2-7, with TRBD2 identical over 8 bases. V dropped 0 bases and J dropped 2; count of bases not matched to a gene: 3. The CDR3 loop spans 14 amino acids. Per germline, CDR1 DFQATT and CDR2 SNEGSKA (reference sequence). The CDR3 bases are TGCAGTGCTAGAGAAGCGGGGGTGACCTACGAGCAGTACGTC. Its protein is CSAREAGVTYEQYV.

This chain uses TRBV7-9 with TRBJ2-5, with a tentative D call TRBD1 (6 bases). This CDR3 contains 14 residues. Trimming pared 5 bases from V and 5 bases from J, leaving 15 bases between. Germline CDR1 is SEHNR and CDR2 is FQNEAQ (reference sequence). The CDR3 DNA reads TGTGCCAGCAGCCTACAGGGCGGCGGGGAGACCCAGTACTTC. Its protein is CASSLQGGGETQYF.

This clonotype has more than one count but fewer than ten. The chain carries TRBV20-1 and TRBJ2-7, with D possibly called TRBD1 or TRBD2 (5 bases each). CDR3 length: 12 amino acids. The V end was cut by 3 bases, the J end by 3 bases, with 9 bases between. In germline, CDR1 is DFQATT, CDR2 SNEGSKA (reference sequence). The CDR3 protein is CSARGVNYEQYF. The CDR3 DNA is TGCAGTGCTAGGGGGGTGAACTACGAGCAGTACTTC.

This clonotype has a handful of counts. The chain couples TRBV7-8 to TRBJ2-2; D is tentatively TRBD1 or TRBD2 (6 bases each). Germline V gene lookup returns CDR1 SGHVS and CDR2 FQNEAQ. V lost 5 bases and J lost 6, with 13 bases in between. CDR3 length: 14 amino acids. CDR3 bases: TGTGCCAGCAGCCCGGGGGCCGGGGCCGGGGAGCTGTTTTTT. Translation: CASSPGAGAGELFF.